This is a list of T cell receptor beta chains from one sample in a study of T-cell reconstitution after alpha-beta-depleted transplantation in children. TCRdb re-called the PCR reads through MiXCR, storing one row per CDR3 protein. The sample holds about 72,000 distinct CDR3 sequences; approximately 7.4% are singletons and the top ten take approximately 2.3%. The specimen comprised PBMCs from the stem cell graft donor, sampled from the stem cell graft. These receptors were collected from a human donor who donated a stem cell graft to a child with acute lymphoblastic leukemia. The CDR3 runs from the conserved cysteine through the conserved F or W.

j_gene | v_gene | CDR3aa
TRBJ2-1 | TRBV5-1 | CASSLTSGSYNEQFF
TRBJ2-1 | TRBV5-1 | CASSFWTSGSYNEQFF
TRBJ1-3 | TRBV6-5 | CASIRPGTGGTPSGNTIYF
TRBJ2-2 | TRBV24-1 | CATSGAGAFTGELFF
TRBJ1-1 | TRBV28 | CASSFWVGNTEAFF
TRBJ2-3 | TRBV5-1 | CASSPTPRGITDTQYF
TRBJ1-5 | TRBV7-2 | CASSPRESNQPQHF
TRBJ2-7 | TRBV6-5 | CASSYLTTGVHEQYF
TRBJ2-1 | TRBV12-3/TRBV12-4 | CASSRDDGGVGIEQFF
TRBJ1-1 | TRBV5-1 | CASSLGAGNTEAFF
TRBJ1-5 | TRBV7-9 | CASSLAEPGTQPQHF
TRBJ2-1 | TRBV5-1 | CASSLEGNPYNEQFF
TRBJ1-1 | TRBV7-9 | CASSSPGTANTEAFF
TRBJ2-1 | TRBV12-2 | CASRAGPEQFYNEQFF
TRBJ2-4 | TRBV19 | CASSQEGQGRNIQYF
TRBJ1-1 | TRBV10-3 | CAIKQRDRVNTEAFF
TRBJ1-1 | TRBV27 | CASSSLLLQGGEAFF
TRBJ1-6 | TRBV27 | CASSLEGVAGSPLHF
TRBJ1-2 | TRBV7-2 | CASRLGGSDYGYTF
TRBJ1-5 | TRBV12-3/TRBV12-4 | CASSPGGGQPQHF
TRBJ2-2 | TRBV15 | CATSRASGVGELFF
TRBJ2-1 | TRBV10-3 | CAISATHPAEQFF
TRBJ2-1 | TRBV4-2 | CASSPPGQGKYNEQFF
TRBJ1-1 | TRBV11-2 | CASRAVVTEAFF